This TCR beta chain was obtained from a study of control samples from healthy donors and cancer patients. The repertoire was sequenced with immunoSEQ multiplex PCR; TCRdb's copy has only in-frame clones and lacks some. This sample yields roughly 180,000 clones, of which approximately 94% are seen a single time; more than 1.1% belongs to the top ten. J gave up 7 bases and V 4 bases, and 9 bases lay outside the gene matches. Looked up from germline, CDR1 is MDHEN and CDR2 is SYDVKM. This CDR3 has 15 residues. The clonotype originates from a woman aged 18-29 years in good health. The specimen sequenced was blood. This chain uses TRBV28 with TRBJ1-5; 8 positions match TRBD1. The DNA for the CDR3 is TGTGCCAGCAGTTGGACAGGGAGATCGCACCAGCCCCAGCATTTT. Amino acids: CASSWTGRSHQPQHF.